The clone carrying this TCR beta chain was found a few times. Its antigen is not identified. The sample originates from a study of identical twins. Findings and caveats of the study: Not following the same donors, the study drew its conclusions from cross-sectional statistical analysis. Fewer insertions were carried by abundant cord blood beta clonotypes, but none was seen in memory repertoires.

There are 14 residues in the CDR3. Trimming took off 1 base at V and 2 bases at J, with 9 bases between the two ends. Germline V CDR1 and CDR2: SEHNR, FQNEAQ (reference sequence). TCRdb ran MiXCR on the 5' RACE reads and lists one entry per CDR3 protein. This sample has fewer than 650,000 distinct CDR3 sequences; roughly 7.1% occur once, and the top ten carry around 1.6%. These data were also filed under a second study, of yellow fever vaccine responses in identical twins. That report adds: Reportedly, the T cell response mounted by twins to vaccine seemed partly convergent, partly personalized.

The chain uses TRBV7-9 and TRBJ2-7, with D perhaps matching TRBD2 (6 bases). The source is a woman younger than 35 in good health. Sequenced: PBMCs. The DNA of the CDR3 is TGTGCCAGCAGCTTAGGGGGGGACCCCTACGAGCAGTACTTC. Translated, it gives CASSLGGDPYEQYF.